The sequence of this T cell receptor (beta chain) was determined in a study of blood T cell repertoires in COVID-19. Study details: Researchers got acute and convalescent COVID-19 samples from the United States, Italy and Spain.

Method: immunoSEQ multiplex PCR; TCRdb's copy keeps in-frame clones and lacks some. The table has 200,000 to 250,000 clones, roughly 87% seen once. Sequenced sample: peripheral blood. The clonotype was recovered from a man aged 40-50 years with active or convalescent COVID-19.

CDR3 bases: TGCGCCAGCAGCCACTTACTAGCGGGGAGCCCCTACGAGCAGTACTTC. Encoded protein: CASSHLLAGSPYEQYF. The chain has TRBV4-1 and TRBJ2-7; 10 bases match TRBD2. Per germline, CDR1 MGHRA and CDR2 YSYEKL. This CDR3 is 16 amino acids long. With V trimmed by 3 bases and J by 2 bases, 7 bases remained unmatched.